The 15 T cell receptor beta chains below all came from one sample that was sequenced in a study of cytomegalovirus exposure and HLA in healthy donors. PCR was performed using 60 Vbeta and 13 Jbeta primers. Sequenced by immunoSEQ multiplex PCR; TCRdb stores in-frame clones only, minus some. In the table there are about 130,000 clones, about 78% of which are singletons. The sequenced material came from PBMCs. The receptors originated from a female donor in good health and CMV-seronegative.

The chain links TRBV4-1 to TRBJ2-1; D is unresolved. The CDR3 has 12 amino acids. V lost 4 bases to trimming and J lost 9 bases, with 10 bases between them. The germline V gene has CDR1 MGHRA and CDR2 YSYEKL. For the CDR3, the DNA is TGCGCCAGCAGCCTCATCACGGGTGAGCAGTTCTTC. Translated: CASSLITGEQFF.

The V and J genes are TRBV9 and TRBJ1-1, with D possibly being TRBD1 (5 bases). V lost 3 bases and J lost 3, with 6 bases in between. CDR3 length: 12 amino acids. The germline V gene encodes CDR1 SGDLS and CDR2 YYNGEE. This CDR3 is CASSETDTEAFF. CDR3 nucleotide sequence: TGTGCCAGCAGCGAGACAGACACTGAAGCTTTCTTT.

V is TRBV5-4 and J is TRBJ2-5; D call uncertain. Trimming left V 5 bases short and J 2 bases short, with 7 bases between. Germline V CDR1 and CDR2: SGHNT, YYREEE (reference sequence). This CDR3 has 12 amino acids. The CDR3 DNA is TGTGCCAGCAGTTCCCAGCAAGAGACCCAGTACTTC. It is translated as CASSSQQETQYF.

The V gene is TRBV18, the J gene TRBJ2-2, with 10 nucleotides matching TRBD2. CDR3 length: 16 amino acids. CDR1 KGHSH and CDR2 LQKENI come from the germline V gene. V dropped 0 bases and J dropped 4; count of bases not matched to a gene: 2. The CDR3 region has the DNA TGTGCCAGCTCACCACCGTCTAGCGGGAGCACCGGGGAGCTGTTTTTT. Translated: CASSPPSSGSTGELFF.

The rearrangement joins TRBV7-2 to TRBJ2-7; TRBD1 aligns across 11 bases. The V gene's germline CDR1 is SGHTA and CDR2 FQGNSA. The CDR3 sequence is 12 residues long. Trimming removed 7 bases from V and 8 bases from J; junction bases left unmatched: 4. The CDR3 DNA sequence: TGTGCCAGCACCGGACAGGGGGCGAAGCAGTACTTC. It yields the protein CASTGQGAKQYF.

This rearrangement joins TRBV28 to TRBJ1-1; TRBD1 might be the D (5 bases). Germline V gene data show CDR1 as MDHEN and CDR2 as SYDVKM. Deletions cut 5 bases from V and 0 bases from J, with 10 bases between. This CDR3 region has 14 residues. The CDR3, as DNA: TGTGCCAGCAGTCCGGGGGGATTGAACACTGAAGCTTTCTTT. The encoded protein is CASSPGGLNTEAFF.

CDR3 bases: TGCGCCAGCAGCCAAGGGCTAGCGGGAGGGGGCCAGTACTTC. Translation: CASSQGLAGGGQYF. V and J are TRBV4-3 and TRBJ2-5; TRBD2 agrees at 12 bases. Germline assignment: CDR1 LGHNA and CDR2 YSLEER. The CDR3 contains 14 residues. Unmatched junction bases numbered 4, after V lost 1 base and J lost 10 bases.

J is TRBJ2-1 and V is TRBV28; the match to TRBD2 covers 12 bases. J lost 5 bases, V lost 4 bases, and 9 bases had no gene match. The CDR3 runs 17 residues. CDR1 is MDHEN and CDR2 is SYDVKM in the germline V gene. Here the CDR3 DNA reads TGTGCCAGCAGTTCAATACCGGGACTAGCGGGTCACAATGAGCAGTTCTTC. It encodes CASSSIPGLAGHNEQFF.

The CDR3 DNA reads as TGTGCCAGCAGTCAGACAGGGATCAGGGATGGCTACACCTTC. Protein sequence: CASSQTGIRDGYTF. The chain carries TRBV2 and TRBJ1-2, with 7 bases fitting TRBD1. The V and J ends lost 5 bases and 6 bases, in that order; junction bases with no gene match: 9. Germline values: CDR1 SNHLY, CDR2 FYNNEI. CDR3 length equals 14 residues.

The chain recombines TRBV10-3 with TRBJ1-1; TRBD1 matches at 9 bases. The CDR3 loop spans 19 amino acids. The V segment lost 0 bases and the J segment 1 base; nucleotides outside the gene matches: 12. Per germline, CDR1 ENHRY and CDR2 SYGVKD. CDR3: CAISESTGGRSARNTEAFF. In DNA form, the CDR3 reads TGTGCCATCAGTGAGTCAACAGGGGGCAGGTCGGCGAGGAACACTGAAGCTTTCTTT.

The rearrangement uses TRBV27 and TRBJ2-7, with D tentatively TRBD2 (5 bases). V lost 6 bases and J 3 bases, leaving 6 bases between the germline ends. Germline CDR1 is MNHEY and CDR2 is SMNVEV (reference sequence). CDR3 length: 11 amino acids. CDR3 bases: TGTGCCAGCAGCGAGGGCTACGAGCAGTACTTC. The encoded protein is CASSEGYEQYF.

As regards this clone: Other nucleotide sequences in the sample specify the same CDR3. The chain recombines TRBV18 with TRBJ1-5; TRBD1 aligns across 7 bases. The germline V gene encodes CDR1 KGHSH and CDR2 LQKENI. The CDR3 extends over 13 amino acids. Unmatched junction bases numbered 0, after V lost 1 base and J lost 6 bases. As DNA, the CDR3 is TGTGCCAGCTCACCACAGGGGGCTCAGCCCCAGCATTTT. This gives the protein CASSPQGAQPQHF.

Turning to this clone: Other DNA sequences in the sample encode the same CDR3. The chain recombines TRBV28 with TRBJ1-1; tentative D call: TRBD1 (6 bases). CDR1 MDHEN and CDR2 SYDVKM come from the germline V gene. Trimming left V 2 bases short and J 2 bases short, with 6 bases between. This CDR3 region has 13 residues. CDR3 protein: CASSLGGNTEAFF. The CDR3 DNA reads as TGTGCCAGCAGTTTAGGGGGCAACACTGAAGCTTTCTTT.

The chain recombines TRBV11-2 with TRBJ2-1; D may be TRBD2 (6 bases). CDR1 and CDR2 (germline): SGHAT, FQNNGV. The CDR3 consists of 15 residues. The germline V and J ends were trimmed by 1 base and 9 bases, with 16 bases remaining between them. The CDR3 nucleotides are TGTGCCAGCAGCTTAGGGTGGTCTAGCGAGGGTGAGCAGTTCTTC. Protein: CASSLGWSSEGEQFF.

The CDR3 loop reads CASSQQGAVNQPQHF. The CDR3 region has the DNA TGTGCCAGCAGCCAACAGGGGGCCGTAAATCAGCCCCAGCATTTT. The genes are TRBV4-2 and TRBJ1-5; TRBD1 aligns across 8 bases. There are 15 residues in the CDR3. With V trimmed by 2 bases and J by 4 bases, 4 bases remained unmatched. In germline, CDR1 is LGHNA, CDR2 YNFKEQ.